Sequencing of this T cell receptor beta chain was carried out in a study of T cell repertoires in cytomegalovirus infection. Study as a whole: CMV epitopes in the study were HLA-C-restricted (recently identified) and HLA-B-restricted (well studied). Indications of both CMV infection and matching HLA type were provided by public TCR beta signatures.

Broader study findings: HLA-C-restricted CMV clonotypes gave the most frequent clonotype in two of eight donors. People with CMV and the relevant HLA were identified by cumulative public TCR beta family frequency.

A remark on this clonotype: What it binds is unknown.

TCRdb re-analysed the reads in MiXCR, keeping a single row per CDR3 protein. This table holds hundreds of thousands of distinct CDR3 sequences, 31% found once. Germline V gene lookup returns CDR1 SGDLS and CDR2 YYNGEE. The CDR3 runs to 17 residues. The ends were cut back, 0 bases at V and 0 bases at J, with 15 bases in the middle. The V gene is TRBV9, the J gene TRBJ1-2; a weak D match, TRBD1 (6 bases). This specimen consisted of cultured CD8+ T cells from PBMCs, obtained from culture after CMV antigen stimulation. The receptor comes from a human donor in good health (CMV status not recorded). Some clones in this sample may be carry-over from other donors' samples. CDR3: CASSVEGGGSSNYGYTF. The CDR3 DNA reads as TGTGCCAGCAGCGTAGAAGGAGGGGGATCTTCTAACTATGGCTACACCTTC.